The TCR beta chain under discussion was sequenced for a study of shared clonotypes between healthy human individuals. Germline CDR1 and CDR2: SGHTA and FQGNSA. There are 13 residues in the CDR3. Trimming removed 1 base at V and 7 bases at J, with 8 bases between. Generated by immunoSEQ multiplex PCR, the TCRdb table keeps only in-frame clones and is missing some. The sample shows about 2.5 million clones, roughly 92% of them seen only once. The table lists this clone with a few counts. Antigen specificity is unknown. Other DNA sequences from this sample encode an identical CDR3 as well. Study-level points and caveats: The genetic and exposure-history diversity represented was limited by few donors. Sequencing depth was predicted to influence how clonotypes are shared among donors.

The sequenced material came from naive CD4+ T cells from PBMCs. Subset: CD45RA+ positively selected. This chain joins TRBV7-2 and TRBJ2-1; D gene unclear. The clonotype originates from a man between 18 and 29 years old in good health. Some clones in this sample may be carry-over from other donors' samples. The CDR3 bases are TGTGCCAGCAGCTTAGAAGCTGGGAATGAGCAGTTCTTC. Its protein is CASSLEAGNEQFF.